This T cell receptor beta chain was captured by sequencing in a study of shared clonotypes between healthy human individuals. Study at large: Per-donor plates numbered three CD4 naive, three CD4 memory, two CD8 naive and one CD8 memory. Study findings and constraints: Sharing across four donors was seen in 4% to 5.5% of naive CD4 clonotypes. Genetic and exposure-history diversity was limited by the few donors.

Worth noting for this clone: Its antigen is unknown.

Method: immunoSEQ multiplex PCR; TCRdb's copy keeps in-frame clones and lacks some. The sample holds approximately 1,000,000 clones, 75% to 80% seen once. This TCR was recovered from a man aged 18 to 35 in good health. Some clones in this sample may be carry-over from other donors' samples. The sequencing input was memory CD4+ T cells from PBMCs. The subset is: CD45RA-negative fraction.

The CDR3 nucleotides read TGTGCCAGCAGCCCAACCGGGACTAGCGGGAGCAACGAGCAGTACTTC. Amino acids: CASSPTGTSGSNEQYF. The V call is TRBV7-9, the J call TRBJ2-7; 14 bases are shared with TRBD2. Germline assignment: CDR1 SEHNR and CDR2 FQNEAQ (reference sequence). CDR3 size: 16 residues. V shed 5 bases and J 5 bases; nucleotides not matched to a gene: 8.